This entry is about one TCR beta chain. This sample is part of a study of blood T cell repertoires in COVID-19. About the study: The origin of the acute and convalescent COVID-19 samples was the United States, Italy and Spain. PBMCs, B-cell-depleted T cells, or T cells provided the cDNA or gDNA that made up the material.

In the original processing: Using reference gene primer amplification, nucleated cell counts were estimated. TCRdb's copy holds only in-frame clones and misses some; the assay was immunoSEQ multiplex PCR. V and J calls and clone size are those listed in that table; D and trimming were worked out from the DNA. The sample records tens of thousands of clones, about 87% being singletons. The germline V and J ends were trimmed by 11 bases and 6 bases, with 20 bases remaining between them. CDR3 length equals 15 residues. Germline CDR1 ENHRY, CDR2 SYGVKD. The sample consisted of peripheral blood. The clonotype originates from a woman older than 75 with acute or convalescent COVID-19. The rearrangement joins TRBV10-3 to TRBJ1-6, with a possible D match to TRBD1 (6 bases). The CDR3 coding sequence is TGTGCCTCGAACCGGGACACCGAGCCTAATTCACCCCTCCACTTT. Its translation is CASNRDTEPNSPLHF.